These 7 T cell receptor beta chains share one sample of origin, sequenced in a study of cytomegalovirus exposure and HLA in healthy donors (TCRdb year 2017). Libraries were built with the immunoSEQ multiplex PCR assay. For the multiplex PCR, a mixture combining 60 forward primers for TCR Vbeta segments and 13 reverse primers for TCR Jbeta segments was used. As stored in TCRdb, this immuneACCESS dataset retains in-frame rearrangements with V and J assigned. A fraction of the clones does not appear; measured against another copy, unresolved V genes explain less than half of the discrepancy, and the remainder lacks a known reason. The sample yields about 160,000 clones; about 85% were counted once. The top ten constitute 1% of the sample. Sequencing was carried out using PBMCs. These receptors came from a boy between 2 and 10 years old in good health and CMV-seronegative.

Remarks on this clone: This specimen includes other DNA sequences encoding the same CDR3. J is TRBJ2-1 and V is TRBV25-1, with a weak D call TRBD2 (7 bases). The CDR3 covers 13 residues. Germline CDR1 MGHDK, CDR2 SYGVNS. With 3 bases removed from V and 9 bases from J, the gap between germline ends came to 12 bases. CDR3 DNA: TGTGCCAGCAGTGACAGGGGAGGGGCTGAGCAGTTCTTC. It translates to CASSDRGGAEQFF. Combining the CDR3 with reference TRBV25-1 and TRBJ2-1 gives the whole variable domain EADIYQTPRYLVIGTGKKITLECSQTMGHDKMYWYQQDPGMELHLIHYSYGVNSTEKGDLSSESTVSRIRTEHFPLTLESARPSHTSQYLCASSDRGGAEQFFGPGTRLTVL.

J is TRBJ1-1 and V is TRBV10-2, with a weak D call TRBD1 (5 bases). Trimming removed 4 bases from V and 0 bases from J, with 9 bases in between. This CDR3 has 14 residues. Germline assignment: CDR1 WSHSY and CDR2 SAAADI. CDR3 in DNA: TGCGCCAGCAGTGGTGACAGCATGAACACTGAAGCTTTCTTT. Protein: CASSGDSMNTEAFF.

The chain uses TRBV19 and TRBJ1-1; D is unresolved. Germline V gives CDR1 LNHDA, CDR2 SQIVND (reference sequence). This CDR3 is 15 amino acids long. V lost 4 bases, J lost 0 bases, and 12 bases lay in between. The CDR3 loop reads CASSTDGLMNTEAFF. Here the CDR3 DNA reads TGTGCCAGTAGTACAGACGGACTAATGAACACTGAAGCTTTCTTT.

The chain has TRBV5-6 and TRBJ2-7; 7 bases map to TRBD1. The CDR3 contains 14 residues. J was trimmed by 2 bases and V by 3 bases; bases with no gene match: 5. Germline V CDR1 and CDR2: SGHDT, YYEEEE. The CDR3 sequence: CASSYRDRTYEQYV. The CDR3 DNA reads as TGTGCCAGCAGCTACCGGGACAGAACCTACGAGCAGTACGTC.

The V gene is TRBV11-2, the J gene TRBJ2-7; 12 nucleotides line up with TRBD2. The V segment lost 5 bases and the J segment 2 bases; nucleotides outside the gene matches: 4. Germline-derived CDR1 and CDR2 are SGHAT and FQNNGV. This CDR3 is 15 amino acids long. The CDR3 here is CASSRGLAGPYEQYF. The DNA for the CDR3 is TGTGCCAGCAGCCGAGGACTAGCGGGGCCCTACGAGCAGTACTTC.

The chain links TRBV5-4 to TRBJ2-2; D perhaps matches TRBD1 (5 bases). Per germline, CDR1 SGHNT and CDR2 YYREEE (reference sequence). CDR3 size: 16 residues. Trimming took 2 bases from V and 0 from J, leaving 11 bases between them. DNA for the CDR3: TGTGCCAGCAGCTTCGGACACAGCGCGAACACCGGGGAGCTGTTTTTT. Its translation: CASSFGHSANTGELFF.

The chain uses TRBV15 and TRBJ2-2; D is perhaps TRBD2 (6 bases). The CDR3 is 10 residues long. V lost 8 bases, J lost 10 bases, and 8 bases lay in between. CDR1 is LNHNV, CDR2 YYDKDF, per germline (reference sequence). CDR3 sequence reads: CATGGTELFF. CDR3 DNA sequence: TGTGCCACCGGAGGGACGGAGCTGTTTTTT.